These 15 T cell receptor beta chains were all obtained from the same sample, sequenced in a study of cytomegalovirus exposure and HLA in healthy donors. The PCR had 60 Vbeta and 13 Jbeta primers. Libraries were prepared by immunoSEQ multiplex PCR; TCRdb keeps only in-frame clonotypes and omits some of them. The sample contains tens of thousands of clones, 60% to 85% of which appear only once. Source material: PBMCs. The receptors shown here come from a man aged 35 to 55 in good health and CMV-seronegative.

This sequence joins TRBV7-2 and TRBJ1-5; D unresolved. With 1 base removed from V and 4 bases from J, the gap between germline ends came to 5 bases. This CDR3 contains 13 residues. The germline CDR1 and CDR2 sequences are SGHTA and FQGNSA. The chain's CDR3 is CASSLEYNQPQHF. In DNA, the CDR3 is TGTGCCAGCAGCTTAGAATATAATCAGCCCCAGCATTTT.

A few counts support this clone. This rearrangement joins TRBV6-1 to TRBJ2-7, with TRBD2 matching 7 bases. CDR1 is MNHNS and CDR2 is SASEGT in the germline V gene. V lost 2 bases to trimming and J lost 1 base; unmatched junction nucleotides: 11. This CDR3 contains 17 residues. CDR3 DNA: TGTGCCAGCAGTGAAAGGGTTAGCGGGTGGAAGTCCTACGAGCAGTACTTC. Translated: CASSERVSGWKSYEQYF.

CDR3 in DNA: TGCGCCAGTAAACTAAACGACAGGCTAAGCTCTGGAAACACCATATATTTT. This encodes CASKLNDRLSSGNTIYF. The V and J genes are TRBV5-1 and TRBJ1-3; possibly TRBD1 for D (6 bases). V shed 8 bases and J shed 0 bases, with 21 bases lying between them. Per the germline V gene, CDR1 is SGHRS and CDR2 is YFSETQ. The CDR3 has 17 residues.

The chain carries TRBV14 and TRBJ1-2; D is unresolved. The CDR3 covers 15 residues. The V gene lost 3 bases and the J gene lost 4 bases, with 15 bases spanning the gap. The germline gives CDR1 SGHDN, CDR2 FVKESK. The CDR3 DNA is TGTGCCAGCAGCCACGGAGACTCGGGTTTCTATGGCTACACCTTC. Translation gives CASSHGDSGFYGYTF.

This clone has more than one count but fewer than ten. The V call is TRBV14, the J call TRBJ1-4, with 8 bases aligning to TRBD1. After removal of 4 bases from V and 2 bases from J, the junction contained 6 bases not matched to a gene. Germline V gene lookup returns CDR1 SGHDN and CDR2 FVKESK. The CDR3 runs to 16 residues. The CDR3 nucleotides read TGTGCCAGCAGCCCGACAGGGGTCGCGACTAATGAAAAACTGTTTTTT. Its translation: CASSPTGVATNEKLFF.

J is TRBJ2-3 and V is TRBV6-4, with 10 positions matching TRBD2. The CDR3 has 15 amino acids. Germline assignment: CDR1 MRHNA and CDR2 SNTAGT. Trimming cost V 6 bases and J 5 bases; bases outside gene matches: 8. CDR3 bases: TGTGCCAGCAGCCGTGTTAGCGGGAGGTTAGATACGCAGTATTTT. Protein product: CASSRVSGRLDTQYF.

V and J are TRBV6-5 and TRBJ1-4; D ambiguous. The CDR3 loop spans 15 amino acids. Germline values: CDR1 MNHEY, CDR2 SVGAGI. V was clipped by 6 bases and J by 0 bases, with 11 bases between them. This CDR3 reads CASRAGPATNEKLFF. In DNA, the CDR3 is TGTGCCAGCAGGGCAGGTCCCGCAACTAATGAAAAACTGTTTTTT.

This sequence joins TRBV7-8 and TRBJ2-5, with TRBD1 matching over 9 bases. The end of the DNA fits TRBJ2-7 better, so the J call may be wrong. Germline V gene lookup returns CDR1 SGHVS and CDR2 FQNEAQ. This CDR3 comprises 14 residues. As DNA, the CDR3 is TGTGCCAGCAGCCGGGGACAGGGAATTTACGAGCAGTACTTC. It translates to CASSRGQGIYEQYF.

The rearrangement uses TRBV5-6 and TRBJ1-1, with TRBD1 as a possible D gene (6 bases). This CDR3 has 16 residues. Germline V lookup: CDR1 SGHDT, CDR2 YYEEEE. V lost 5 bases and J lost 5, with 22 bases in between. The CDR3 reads CASRKGGSGVRTEAFF. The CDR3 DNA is TGTGCCAGCAGGAAAGGAGGTTCAGGGGTACGGACTGAAGCTTTCTTT.

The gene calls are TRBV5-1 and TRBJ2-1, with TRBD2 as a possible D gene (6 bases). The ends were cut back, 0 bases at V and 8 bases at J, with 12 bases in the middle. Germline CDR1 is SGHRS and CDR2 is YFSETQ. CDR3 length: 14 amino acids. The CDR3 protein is CASSLGPGGDEQFF. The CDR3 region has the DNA TGCGCCAGCAGCTTGGGCCCCGGAGGGGATGAGCAGTTCTTC.

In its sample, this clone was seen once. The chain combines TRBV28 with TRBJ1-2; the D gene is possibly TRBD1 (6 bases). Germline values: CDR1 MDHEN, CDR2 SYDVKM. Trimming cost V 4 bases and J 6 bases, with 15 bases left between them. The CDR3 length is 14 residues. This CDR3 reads CASSSTGLSDGYTF. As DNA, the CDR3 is TGTGCCAGCAGTTCGACAGGACTTTCTGATGGCTACACCTTC.

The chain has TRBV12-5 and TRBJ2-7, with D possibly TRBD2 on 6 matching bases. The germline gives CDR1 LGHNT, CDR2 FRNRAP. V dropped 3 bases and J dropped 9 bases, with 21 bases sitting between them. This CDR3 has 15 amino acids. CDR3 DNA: TGTGCTAGTGGTTTAGGCGGGACCGTAACAAATCGGCAGTACTTC. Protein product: CASGLGGTVTNRQYF.

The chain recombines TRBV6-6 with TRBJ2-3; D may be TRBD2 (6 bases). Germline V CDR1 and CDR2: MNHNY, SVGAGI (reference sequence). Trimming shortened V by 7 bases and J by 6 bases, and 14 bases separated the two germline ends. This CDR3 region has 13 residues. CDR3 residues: CASTGEGRDTQYF. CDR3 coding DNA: TGTGCCAGCACCGGGGAAGGGAGGGATACGCAGTATTTT.

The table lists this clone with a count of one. CDR3 residues: CASSNRPGQGVDTIYF. In DNA, the CDR3 is TGTGCCAGCAGCAACCGACCGGGACAGGGGGTGGACACCATATATTTT. The rearrangement uses TRBV9 and TRBJ1-3, with TRBD1 matching over 11 bases. Looked up from germline, CDR1 is SGDLS and CDR2 is YYNGEE. Trimming took 4 bases from V and 8 from J; bases not matched to a gene: 11. CDR3 length equals 16 residues.

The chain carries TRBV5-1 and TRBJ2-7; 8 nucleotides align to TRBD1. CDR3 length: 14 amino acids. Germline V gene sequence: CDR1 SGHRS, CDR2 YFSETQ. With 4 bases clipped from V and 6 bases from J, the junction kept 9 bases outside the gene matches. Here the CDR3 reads CASSPTGDGGEQYF. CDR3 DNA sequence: TGCGCCAGCAGCCCGACAGGGGATGGGGGCGAGCAGTACTTC.